This T cell receptor (beta chain) was sequenced for a study of control samples from healthy donors and cancer patients. The CDR3 has 15 amino acids. Germline CDR1 and CDR2: ENHRY and SYGVKD. Trimming took off 3 bases at V and 1 base at J, with 12 bases between the two ends. Repertoires were generated with immunoSEQ multiplex PCR, while TCRdb's copy carries only in-frame clones and drops some. Of more than 50,000 clones listed, approximately 91% are singletons. Sequenced sample: blood. This sequence joins TRBV10-3 and TRBJ1-2; no definite D call. The sequence was obtained from a man aged 50 or older in good health. The CDR3 region is CAISDTRTLNYGYTF. The CDR3 DNA sequence: TGTGCCATCAGTGACACCCGGACCCTTAACTATGGCTACACCTTC.